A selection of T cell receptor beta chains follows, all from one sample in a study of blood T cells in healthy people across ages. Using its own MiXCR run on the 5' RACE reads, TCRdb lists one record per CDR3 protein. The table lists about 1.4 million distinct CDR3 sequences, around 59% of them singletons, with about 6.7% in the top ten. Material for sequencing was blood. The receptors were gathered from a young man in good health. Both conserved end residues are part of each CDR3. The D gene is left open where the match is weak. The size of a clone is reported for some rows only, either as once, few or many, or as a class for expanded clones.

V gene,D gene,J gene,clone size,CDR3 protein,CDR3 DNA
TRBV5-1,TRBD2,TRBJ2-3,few,CASSPTSSTDTQYF,TGTGCCAGCAGCCCGACTAGCAGCACAGATACGCAGTATTTT
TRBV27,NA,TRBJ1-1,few,CASNLFVPSYMNTEAFF,TGTGCCAGCAACCTTTTCGTTCCTTCATACATGAACACTGAAGCTTTCTTT
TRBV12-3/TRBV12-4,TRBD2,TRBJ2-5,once,CASSFVAGGEQYF,TGTGCCAGCAGTTTTGTAGCGGGAGGCGAACAGTACTTC
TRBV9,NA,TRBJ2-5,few,CASSAEIQETQYF,TGTGCCAGCAGCGCAGAGATACAAGAGACCCAGTACTTC
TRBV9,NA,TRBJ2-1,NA,CASSEGGNEQFF,TGTGCCAGCAGCGAGGGGGGGAATGAGCAGTTCTTC
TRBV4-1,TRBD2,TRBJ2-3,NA,CASSPLPSGGAGDTQYF,TGCGCCAGCAGCCCCTTGCCTAGCGGGGGGGCGGGAGATACGCAGTATTTT
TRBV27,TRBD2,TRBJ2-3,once,CASSQARGRWTSGSTDTQYF,TGTGCCAGCAGTCAGGCGCGGGGGCGATGGACTAGCGGGAGCACAGATACGCAGTATTTT
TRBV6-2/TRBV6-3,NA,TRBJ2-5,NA,CASSPRLRGQETQYF,TGTGCCAGCAGTCCCCGGTTAAGGGGTCAAGAGACCCAGTACTTC
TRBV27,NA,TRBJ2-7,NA,CASSSRTLSYEQYF,TGTGCCAGCAGTTCCCGGACTCTCTCCTACGAGCAGTACTTC
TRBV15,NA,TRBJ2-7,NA,CATRPPDAGSEQYF,TGTGCCACCAGGCCCCCCGACGCCGGTTCCGAGCAGTACTTC
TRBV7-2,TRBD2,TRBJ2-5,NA,CASSSKLAGAAGETQYF,TGTGCCAGCAGCTCCAAACTAGCGGGGGCCGCTGGGGAGACCCAGTACTTC
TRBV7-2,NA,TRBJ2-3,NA,CASSFWGHRGGSDTQYF,TGTGCCAGCAGCTTTTGGGGACACCGGGGCGGGTCGGATACGCAGTATTTT
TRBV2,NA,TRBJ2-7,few,CASSEIRMGDYEQYF,TGTGCCAGCAGTGAGATTAGGATGGGTGACTACGAGCAGTACTTC
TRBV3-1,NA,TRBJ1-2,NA,CASSGADYGYTF,TGTGCCAGCAGCGGGGCCGACTATGGCTACACCTTC
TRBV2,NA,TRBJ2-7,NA,CASSASWVGLSYEQYF,TGTGCCAGCAGTGCGAGTTGGGTGGGACTTTCCTACGAGCAGTACTTC
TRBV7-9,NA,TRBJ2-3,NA,CASRWYAAGDTQYF,TGTGCCAGCAGATGGTACGCCGCGGGAGATACGCAGTATTTT
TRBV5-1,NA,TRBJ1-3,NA,CASSLAGRSTIYF,TGCGCCAGCAGCTTGGCCGGAAGATCCACCATATATTTT
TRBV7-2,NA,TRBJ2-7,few,CASSLLRSASYEQYF,TGTGCCAGCAGCTTACTGCGCTCCGCCTCCTACGAGCAGTACTTC
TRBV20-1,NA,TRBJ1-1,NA,CSARDLTDGRALNTEAFF,TGCAGTGCTAGAGATTTGACCGACGGAAGGGCCCTGAACACTGAAGCTTTCTTT
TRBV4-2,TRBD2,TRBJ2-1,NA,CASSQEVTSGGHEQFF,TGTGCCAGCAGCCAAGAGGTGACTAGCGGGGGTCATGAGCAGTTCTTC
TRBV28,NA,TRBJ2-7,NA,CASSETYPYEQYF,TGTGCCAGCAGTGAGACATATCCCTACGAGCAGTACTTC
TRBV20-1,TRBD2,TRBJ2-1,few,CSARGTSQNEQFF,TGCAGTGCTAGAGGGACTAGCCAGAATGAGCAGTTCTTC
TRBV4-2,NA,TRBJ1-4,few,CASSQDRKAGEREKLFF,TGTGCCAGCAGCCAAGATAGGAAGGCAGGGGAGCGGGAAAAACTGTTTTTT
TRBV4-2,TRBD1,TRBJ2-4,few,CASSHTGVLAKNIQYF,TGTGCCAGCAGCCATACAGGGGTTTTGGCCAAAAACATTCAGTACTTC
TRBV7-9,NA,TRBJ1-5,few,CASSLAGPYSNQPQHF,TGTGCCAGCAGCTTAGCGGGGCCATATAGCAATCAGCCCCAGCATTTT
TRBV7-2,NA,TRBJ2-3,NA,CASSLASGFTDTQYF,TGTGCCAGCAGCTTAGCGTCGGGGTTCACAGATACGCAGTATTTT
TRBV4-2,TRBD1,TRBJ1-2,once,CASSQEDRVAYGYTF,TGTGCCAGCAGCCAAGAGGACAGGGTGGCCTATGGCTACACCTTC
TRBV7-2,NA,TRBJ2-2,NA,CASSPSLAGELFF,TGTGCCAGCAGCCCCTCATTGGCCGGGGAGCTGTTTTTT
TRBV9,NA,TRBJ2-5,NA,CASSVATGVETQYF,TGTGCCAGCAGCGTAGCAACGGGCGTCGAGACCCAGTACTTC
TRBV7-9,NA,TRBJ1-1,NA,CASSPRWTEAFF,TGTGCCAGCAGCCCTAGGTGGACTGAAGCTTTCTTT
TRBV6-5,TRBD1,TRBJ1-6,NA,CASRDRASPLHF,TGTGCCAGCCGGGACAGAGCTTCACCCCTCCACTTT
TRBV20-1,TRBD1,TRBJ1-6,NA,CSATRTGEWSPLHF,TGCAGTGCTACCCGGACAGGGGAGTGGTCACCCCTCCACTTT
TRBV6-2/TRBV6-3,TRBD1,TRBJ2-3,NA,CASSLLPGTGASPDTQYF,TGTGCCAGCAGTTTACTTCCCGGGACAGGGGCCTCCCCAGATACGCAGTATTTT
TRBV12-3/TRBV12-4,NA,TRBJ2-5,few,CASSPSPRVLTKDVETQYF,TGTGCCAGCAGTCCCTCCCCCCGTGTGTTGACCAAGGATGTCGAGACCCAGTACTTC
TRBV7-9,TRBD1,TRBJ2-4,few,CASSLDRGLDIQYF,TGTGCCAGCAGCCTGGACAGGGGGCTGGACATTCAGTACTTC
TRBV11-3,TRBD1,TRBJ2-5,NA,CASSLGDSRGTQYF,TGTGCCAGCAGCTTAGGGGACAGCCGGGGGACCCAGTACTTC
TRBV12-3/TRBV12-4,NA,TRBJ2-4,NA,CASSPSLIPKNIQYF,TGTGCCAGCAGTCCCTCCCTGATCCCCAAAAACATTCAGTACTTC
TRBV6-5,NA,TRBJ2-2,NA,CASRTAPSAGELFF,TGTGCCAGCAGAACCGCCCCTAGCGCCGGGGAGCTGTTTTTT
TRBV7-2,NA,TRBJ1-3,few,CASSLFRGEGNTIYF,TGTGCCAGCAGCTTATTCCGGGGGGAGGGAAACACCATATATTTT
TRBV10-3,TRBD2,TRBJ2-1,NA,CAISEPTSGSSYNEQFF,TGTGCCATCAGTGAGCCGACTAGCGGGAGCTCCTACAATGAGCAGTTCTTC
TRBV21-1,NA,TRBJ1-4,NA,CASSARDRDNEKLFF,TGTGCCAGCAGCGCGAGGGACAGGGATAATGAAAAACTGTTTTTT
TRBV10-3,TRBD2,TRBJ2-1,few,CAISDSRLAGANEQFF,TGTGCCATCAGTGATAGTCGGCTAGCGGGAGCCAATGAGCAGTTCTTC
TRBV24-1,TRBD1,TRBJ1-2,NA,CATSLTGFYGYTF,TGTGCCACCAGCCTGACAGGGTTCTATGGCTACACCTTC
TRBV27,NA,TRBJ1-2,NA,CASSLSGTIQSNYGYTF,TGTGCCAGCAGTTTAAGCGGGACCATACAGTCTAACTATGGCTACACCTTC
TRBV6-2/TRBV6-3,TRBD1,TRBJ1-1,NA,CASSPRQGRRAEAFF,TGTGCCAGCAGTCCAAGACAGGGTCGAAGGGCTGAAGCTTTCTTT